The TCR beta chain described here comes from a study of control samples from healthy donors and cancer patients. This clone is a singleton in its sample. Here immunoSEQ multiplex PCR was the method, and the copy in TCRdb shows in-frame clones only, minus some. Of 40,000 to 65,000 clones detected, about 90% appear once; the ten largest clones hold around 15%. Sequenced sample: PBMCs. This receptor was taken from a man between 60 and 75 years old with head and neck cancer.

In nucleotides, the CDR3 is TGTGCCAGCAGCGCTCAGTTTAGGCGGGAGGGCCCCAATGAGCAGTTCTTC. It encodes CASSAQFRREGPNEQFF. The V call is TRBV9, the J call TRBJ2-1; 9 bases line up with TRBD2. The CDR3 sequence is 17 residues long. V dropped 3 bases and J dropped 6; count of bases not matched to a gene: 13. CDR1 and CDR2 from the germline V gene are SGDLS and YYNGEE.